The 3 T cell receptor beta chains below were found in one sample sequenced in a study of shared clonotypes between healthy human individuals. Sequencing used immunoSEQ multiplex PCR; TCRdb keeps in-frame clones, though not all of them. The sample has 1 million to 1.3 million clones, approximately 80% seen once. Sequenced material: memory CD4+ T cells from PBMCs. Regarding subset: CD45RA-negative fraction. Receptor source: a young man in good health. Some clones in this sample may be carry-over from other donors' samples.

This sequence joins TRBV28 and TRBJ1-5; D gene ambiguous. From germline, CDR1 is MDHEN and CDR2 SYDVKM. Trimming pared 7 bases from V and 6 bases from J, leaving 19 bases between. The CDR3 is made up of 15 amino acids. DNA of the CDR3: TGTGCCAGCACCCCTCCGGGAATAGCGGCTCAGCCCCAGCATTTT. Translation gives CASTPPGIAAQPQHF.

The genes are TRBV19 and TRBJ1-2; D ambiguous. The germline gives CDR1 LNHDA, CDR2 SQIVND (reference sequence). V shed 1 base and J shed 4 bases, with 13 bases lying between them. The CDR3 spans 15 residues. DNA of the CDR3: TGTGCCAGTAGTATAGGACGGACGGAAATCTATGGCTACACCTTC. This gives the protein CASSIGRTEIYGYTF.

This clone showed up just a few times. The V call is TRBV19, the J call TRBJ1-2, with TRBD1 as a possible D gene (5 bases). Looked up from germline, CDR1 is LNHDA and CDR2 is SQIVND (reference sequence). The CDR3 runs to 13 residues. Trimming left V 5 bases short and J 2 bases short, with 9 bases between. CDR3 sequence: CASSAQANYGYTF. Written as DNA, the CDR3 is TGTGCCAGTAGTGCACAGGCCAACTATGGCTACACCTTC.